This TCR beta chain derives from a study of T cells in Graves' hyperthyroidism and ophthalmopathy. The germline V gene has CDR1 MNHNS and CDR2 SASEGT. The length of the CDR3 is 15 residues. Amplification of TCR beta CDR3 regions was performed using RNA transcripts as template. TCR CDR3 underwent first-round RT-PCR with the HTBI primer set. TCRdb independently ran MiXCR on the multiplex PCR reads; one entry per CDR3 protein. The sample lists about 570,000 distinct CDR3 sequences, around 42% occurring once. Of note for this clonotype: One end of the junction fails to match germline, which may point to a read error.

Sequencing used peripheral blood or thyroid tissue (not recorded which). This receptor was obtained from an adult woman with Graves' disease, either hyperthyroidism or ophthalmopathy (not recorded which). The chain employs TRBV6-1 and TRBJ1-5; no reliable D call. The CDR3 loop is CAISEAAWGVQPQHF. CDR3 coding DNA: TGTGCCATCAGTGAAGCGGCGTGGGGTGTCCAGCCCCAGCATTTT.